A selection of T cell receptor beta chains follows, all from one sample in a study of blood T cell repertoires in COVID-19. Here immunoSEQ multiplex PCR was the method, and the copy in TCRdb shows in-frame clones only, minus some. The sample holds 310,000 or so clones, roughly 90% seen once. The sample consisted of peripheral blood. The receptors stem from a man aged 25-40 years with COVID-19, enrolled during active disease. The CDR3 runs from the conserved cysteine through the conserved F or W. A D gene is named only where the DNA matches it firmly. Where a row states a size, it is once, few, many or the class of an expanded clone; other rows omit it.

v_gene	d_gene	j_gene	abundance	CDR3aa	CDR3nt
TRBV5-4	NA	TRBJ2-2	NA	CASRVPNTGELFF	TGTGCCAGCCGGGTGCCGAACACCGGGGAGCTGTTTTTT
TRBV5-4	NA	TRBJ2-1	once	CASSSLGGSYNEQFF	TGTGCCAGCAGCTCATTAGGAGGATCCTACAATGAGCAGTTCTTC
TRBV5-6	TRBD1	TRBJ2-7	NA	CASSLAGTAYEQYF	TGTGCCAGCAGCTTGGCCGGGACAGCCTACGAGCAGTACTTC
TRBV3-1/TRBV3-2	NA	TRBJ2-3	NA	CASSQALGGQYF	TGTGCCAGCAGCCAAGCCCTAGGGGGGCAGTATTTT
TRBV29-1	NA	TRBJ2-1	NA	CSVEGNSGIGIRYNEQFF	TGCAGCGTTGAAGGGAACTCTGGCATCGGGATTCGGTACAATGAGCAGTTCTTC
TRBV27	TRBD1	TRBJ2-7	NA	CASSEGQGFFGEQYF	TGTGCCAGCAGTGAGGGACAGGGATTTTTCGGCGAGCAGTACTTC
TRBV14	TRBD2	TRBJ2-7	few	CASSPSGRAVYEQYF	TGTGCCAGCAGCCCTAGCGGGAGGGCCGTCTACGAGCAGTACTTC
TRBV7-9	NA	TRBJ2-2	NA	CASSLDTNTGELFF	TGTGCCAGCAGCTTGGACACTAACACCGGGGAGCTGTTTTTT
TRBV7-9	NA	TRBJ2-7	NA	CASSGQGAGNEQYF	TGTGCCAGCAGCGGGCAGGGCGCGGGAAACGAGCAGTACTTC
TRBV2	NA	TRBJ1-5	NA	CASSGVSRGGNQPQHF	TGTGCCAGCAGTGGGGTATCACGGGGGGGCAATCAGCCCCAGCATTTT
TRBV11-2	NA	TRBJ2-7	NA	CASSLDGARRPYEQYF	TGTGCCAGCAGCTTAGATGGTGCCCGGAGGCCCTACGAGCAGTACTTC
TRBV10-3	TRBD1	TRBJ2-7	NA	CAIPQGSPYEQYF	TGTGCCATCCCACAGGGGTCGCCCTACGAGCAGTACTTC
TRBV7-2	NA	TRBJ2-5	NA	CASSSPGAQYF	TGTGCCAGCAGCTCACCGGGGGCCCAGTACTTC
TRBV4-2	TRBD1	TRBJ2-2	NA	CASSQGTGSTGELFF	TGTGCCAGCAGCCAAGGGACAGGGAGCACCGGGGAGCTGTTTTTT
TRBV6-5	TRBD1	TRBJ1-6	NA	CASSSDRDSPLHF	TGTGCCAGCAGCTCGGACAGGGATTCACCCCTCCACTTT
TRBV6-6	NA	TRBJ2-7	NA	CATLDGGGSSYEQYF	TGTGCCACCCTCGACGGGGGCGGGAGCTCCTACGAGCAGTACTTC
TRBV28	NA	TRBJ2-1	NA	CASSFLAGEQFF	TGTGCCAGCAGTTTCCTGGCGGGTGAGCAGTTCTTC
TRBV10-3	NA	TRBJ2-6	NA	CAISNHEGSGANVLTF	TGTGCCATCAGTAACCACGAGGGCTCTGGGGCCAACGTCCTGACTTTC
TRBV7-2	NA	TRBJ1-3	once	CASSKDRSSGNTIYF	TGTGCCAGCAGTAAGGACAGAAGCTCTGGAAACACCATATATTTT
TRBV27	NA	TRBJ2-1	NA	CASSSPRESGVTYNEQFF	TGTGCCAGCAGTTCTCCCCGTGAATCAGGGGTAACCTACAATGAGCAGTTCTTC
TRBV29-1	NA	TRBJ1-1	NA	CSVEQGGTEAFF	TGCAGCGTTGAGCAGGGAGGGACTGAAGCTTTCTTT
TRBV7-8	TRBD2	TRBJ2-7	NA	CASSRGTSGSYEQYF	TGTGCCAGCAGCCGGGGGACTAGCGGTTCCTACGAGCAGTACTTC
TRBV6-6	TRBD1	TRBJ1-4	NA	CASSYWTGANEKLFF	TGTGCCAGCAGTTATTGGACAGGCGCTAATGAAAAACTGTTTTTT
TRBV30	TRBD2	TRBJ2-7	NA	CAWRDGTSGSWGSYEQYF	TGTGCCTGGAGAGATGGGACTAGCGGGAGTTGGGGTTCCTACGAGCAGTACTTC
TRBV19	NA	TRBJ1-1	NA	CASSATENTEAFF	TGTGCCAGTAGTGCGACAGAGAACACTGAAGCTTTCTTT
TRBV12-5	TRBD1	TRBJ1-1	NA	CASGPIQGPTGYTEAFF	TGTGCTAGTGGCCCTATACAGGGGCCGACGGGATACACTGAAGCTTTCTTT
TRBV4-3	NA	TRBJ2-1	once	CASSQDRGSYNEQFF	TGCGCCAGCAGCCAAGATCGGGGGAGCTACAATGAGCAGTTCTTC
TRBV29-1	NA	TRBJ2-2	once	CSADRAGTGELFF	TGCAGCGCTGACAGGGCGGGGACCGGGGAGCTGTTTTTT
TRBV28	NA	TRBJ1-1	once	CASRRGAQTEAFF	TGTGCCAGCCGCCGTGGGGCGCAAACTGAAGCTTTCTTT
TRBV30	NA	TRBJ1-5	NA	CAWSVTGQRNQPQHF	TGTGCCTGGAGTGTAACTGGACAGCGCAATCAGCCCCAGCATTTT
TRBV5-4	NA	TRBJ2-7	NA	CASSLGESLGYEQYF	TGTGCCAGCAGCTTGGGGGAGTCCCTGGGCTACGAGCAGTACTTC
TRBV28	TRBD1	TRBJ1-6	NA	CASRPGQGSYNSPLHF	TGTGCCAGCAGACCGGGACAGGGATCCTATAATTCACCCCTCCACTTT
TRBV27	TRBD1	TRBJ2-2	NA	CASSQQGVGTGELFF	TGTGCCAGCAGCCAACAGGGGGTTGGGACCGGGGAGCTGTTTTTT
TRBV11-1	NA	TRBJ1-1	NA	CASSRRRQGNTEAFF	TGTGCCAGCAGTCGACGGCGGCAGGGGAACACTGAAGCTTTCTTT